This T cell receptor beta chain originates from a study of OX40 agonist ivuxolimab in advanced cancers. Patients were ineligible given autoimmune disease history or systemic immunosuppression. At cycle 4 day 1, cycle 7 day 1, and baseline, blood was sampled. Germline V gene data show CDR1 as MDHEN and CDR2 as SYDVKM. This CDR3 spans 13 amino acids. The V gene end was trimmed by 10 bases and the J gene end by 5 bases; junction bases not matched to a gene: 10. Method: immunoSEQ multiplex PCR; TCRdb's copy keeps in-frame clones and lacks some. Of fewer than 55,000 clones listed, about 80% are singletons.

The material was CD4+ or CD8+ T cells sorted from blood, obtained in a trial of the OX40 agonist ivuxolimab. The rearrangement joins TRBV28 to TRBJ2-7, with 8 bases fitting TRBD1. This sequence originates from an adult with an advanced solid tumor such as melanoma, head and neck, liver or kidney cancer. CDR3 in DNA: TGTGCCACCACGACAGGGGAGAGGAACGAGCAGTACTTC. Translated, it gives CATTTGERNEQYF.